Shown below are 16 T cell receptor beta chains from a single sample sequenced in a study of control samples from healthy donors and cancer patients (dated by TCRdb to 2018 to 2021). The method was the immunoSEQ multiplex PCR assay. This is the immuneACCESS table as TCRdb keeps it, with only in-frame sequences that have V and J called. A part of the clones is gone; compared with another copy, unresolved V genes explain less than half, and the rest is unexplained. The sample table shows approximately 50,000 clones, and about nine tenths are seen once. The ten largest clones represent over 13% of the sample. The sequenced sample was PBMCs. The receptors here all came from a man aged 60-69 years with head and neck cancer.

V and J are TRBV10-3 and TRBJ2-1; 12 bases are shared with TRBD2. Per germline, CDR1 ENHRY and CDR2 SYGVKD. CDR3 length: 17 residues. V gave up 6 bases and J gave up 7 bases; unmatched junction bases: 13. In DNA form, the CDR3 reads TGTGCCATCAGCCAGAACAATCTAGCGGGAGGGATGAATGAGCAGTTCTTC. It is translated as CAISQNNLAGGMNEQFF.

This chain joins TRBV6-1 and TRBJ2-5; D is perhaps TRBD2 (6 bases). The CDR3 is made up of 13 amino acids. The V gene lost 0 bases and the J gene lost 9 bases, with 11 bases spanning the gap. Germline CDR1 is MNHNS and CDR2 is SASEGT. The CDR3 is CASSEAEGWAQYF. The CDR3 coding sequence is TGTGCCAGCAGTGAAGCGGAGGGGTGGGCCCAGTACTTC.

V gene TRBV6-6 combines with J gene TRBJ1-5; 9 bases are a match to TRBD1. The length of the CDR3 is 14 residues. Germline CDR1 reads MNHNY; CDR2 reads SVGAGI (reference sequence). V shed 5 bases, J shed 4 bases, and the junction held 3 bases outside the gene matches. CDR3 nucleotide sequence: TGTGCCAGCAGTGGCGGGACAGGGAATCAGCCCCAGCATTTT. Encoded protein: CASSGGTGNQPQHF.

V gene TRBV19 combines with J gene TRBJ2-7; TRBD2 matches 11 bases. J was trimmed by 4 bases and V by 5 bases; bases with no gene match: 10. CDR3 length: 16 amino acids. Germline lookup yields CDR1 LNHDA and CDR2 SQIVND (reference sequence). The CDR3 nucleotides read TGTGCCAGTAGTCGATCCGGGACTAGCGGAAAATACGAGCAGTACTTC. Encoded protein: CASSRSGTSGKYEQYF.

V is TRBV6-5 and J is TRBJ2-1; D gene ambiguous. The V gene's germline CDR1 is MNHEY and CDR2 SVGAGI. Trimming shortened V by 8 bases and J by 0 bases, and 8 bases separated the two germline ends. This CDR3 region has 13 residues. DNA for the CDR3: TGTGCCAGCCGGGCAGCCTCCTACAATGAGCAGTTCTTC. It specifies CASRAASYNEQFF.

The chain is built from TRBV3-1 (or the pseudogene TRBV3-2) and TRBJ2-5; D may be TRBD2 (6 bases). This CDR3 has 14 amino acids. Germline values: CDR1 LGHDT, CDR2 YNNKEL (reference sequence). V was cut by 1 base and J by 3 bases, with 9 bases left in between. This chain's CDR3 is CASSQAGGEETQYF. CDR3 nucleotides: TGTGCCAGCAGCCAAGCCGGGGGTGAAGAGACCCAGTACTTC.

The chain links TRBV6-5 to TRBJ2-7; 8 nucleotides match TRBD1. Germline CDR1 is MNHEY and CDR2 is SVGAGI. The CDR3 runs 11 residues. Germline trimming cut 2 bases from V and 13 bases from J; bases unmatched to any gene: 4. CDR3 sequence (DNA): TGTGCCAGCAGTTACGCGGGACAGGTCTACTTC. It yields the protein CASSYAGQVYF.

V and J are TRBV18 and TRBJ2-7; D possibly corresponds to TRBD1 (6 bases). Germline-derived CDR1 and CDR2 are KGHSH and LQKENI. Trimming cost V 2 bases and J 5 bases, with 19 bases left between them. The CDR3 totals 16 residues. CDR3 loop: CASSPFDSQGGHEQYF. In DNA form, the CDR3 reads TGTGCCAGCTCACCATTCGATTCACAGGGTGGGCACGAGCAGTACTTC.

CDR3 sequence (DNA): TGTGCCAGCAGCAAACGGACAGGGGGAGGGGCTGAAGCTTTCTTT. It is translated as CASSKRTGGGAEAFF. V and J are TRBV5-4 and TRBJ1-1; 10 bases fit TRBD1. The V and J ends lost 4 bases and 6 bases, in that order; junction bases with no gene match: 9. This CDR3 spans 15 amino acids. Germline CDR1 is SGHNT and CDR2 is YYREEE (reference sequence).

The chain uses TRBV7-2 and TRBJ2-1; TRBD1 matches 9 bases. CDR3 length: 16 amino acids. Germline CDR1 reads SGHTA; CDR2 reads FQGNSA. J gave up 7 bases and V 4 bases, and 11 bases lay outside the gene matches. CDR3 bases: TGTGCCAGCAGCTCCCCCCCGGGACAGGGTAGGAATGAGCAGTTCTTC. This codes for CASSSPPGQGRNEQFF.

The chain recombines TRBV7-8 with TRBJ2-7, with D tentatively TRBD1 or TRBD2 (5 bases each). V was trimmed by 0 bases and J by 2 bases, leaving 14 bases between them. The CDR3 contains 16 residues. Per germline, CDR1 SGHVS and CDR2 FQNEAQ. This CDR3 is CASSLAGTQETYEQYF. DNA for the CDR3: TGTGCCAGCAGCTTAGCCGGGACCCAGGAAACCTACGAGCAGTACTTC. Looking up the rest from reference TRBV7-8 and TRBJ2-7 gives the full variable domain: GAGVSQSPRYKVAKRGQDVALRCDPISGHVSLFWYQQALGQGPEFLTYFQNEAQLDKSGLPSDRFFAERPEGSVSTLKIQRTQQEDSAVYLCASSLAGTQETYEQYFGPGTRLTVT.

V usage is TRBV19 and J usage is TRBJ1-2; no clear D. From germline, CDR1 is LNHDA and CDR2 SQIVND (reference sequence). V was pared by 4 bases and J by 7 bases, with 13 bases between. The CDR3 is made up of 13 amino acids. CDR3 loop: CASSTSGRSGYTF. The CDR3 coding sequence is TGTGCCAGTAGTACCTCAGGACGGAGTGGCTACACCTTC.

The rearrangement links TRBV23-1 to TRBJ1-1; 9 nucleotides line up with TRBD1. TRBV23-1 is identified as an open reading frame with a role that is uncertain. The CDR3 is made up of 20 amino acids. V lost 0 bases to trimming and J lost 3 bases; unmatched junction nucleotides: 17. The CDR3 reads CASSQSIETGGNPKDTEAFF. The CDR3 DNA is TGCGCCAGCAGTCAATCGATTGAGACAGGGGGTAATCCGAAGGACACTGAAGCTTTCTTT.

CDR3 in amino acids: CASRYPGHQRTGELFF. CDR3 in DNA: TGTGCAAGTCGTTACCCGGGACACCAAAGGACCGGGGAGCTGTTTTTT. The V and J genes are TRBV12-2 and TRBJ2-2; no check of the table's D call, TRBD1, against the DNA was made. TRBV12-2 is assigned pseudogene status. CDR3 length equals 16 residues.

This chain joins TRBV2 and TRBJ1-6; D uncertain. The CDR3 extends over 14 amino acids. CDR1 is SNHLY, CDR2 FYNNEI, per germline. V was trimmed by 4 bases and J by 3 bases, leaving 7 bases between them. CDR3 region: CASSVGDYNSPLHF. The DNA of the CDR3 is TGTGCCAGCAGTGTTGGGGACTATAATTCACCCCTCCACTTT. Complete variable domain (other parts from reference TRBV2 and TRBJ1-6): EPEVTQTPSHQVTQMGQEVILRCVPISNHLYFYWYRQILGQKVEFLVSFYNNEISEKSEIFDDQFSVERPDGSNFTLKIRSTKLEDSAMYFCASSVGDYNSPLHFGNGTRLTVT.

In nucleotides, the CDR3 is TGTGCCAGCAGTTCGGGACAATCGGAGGGCTATGGCTACACCTTC. Translation gives CASSSGQSEGYGYTF. The rearrangement links TRBV28 to TRBJ1-2; possibly TRBD1 for D (6 bases). This CDR3 has 15 residues. The germline CDR1 and CDR2 sequences are MDHEN and SYDVKM. V lost 4 bases, J lost 4 bases, and 16 bases lay in between.